These 18 T cell receptor beta chains were sequenced from one sample in a study of spatial heterogeneity in lung cancer. Time point: sample taken at primary tumor resection. TCRdb analysed the 5' RACE reads with MiXCR anew, one entry per CDR3 protein. The data hold some 37,000 distinct CDR3 sequences, with roughly 7.2% observed a single time. The source material was PBMCs, sampled at surgery. The receptors were sampled from a female donor with early-stage non-small cell lung cancer.

Ten or more counts support this clonotype. This chain uses TRBV3-1 with TRBJ1-1; possibly TRBD1 for D (6 bases). The CDR3 spans 14 residues. Trimming shortened V by 4 bases and J by 5 bases, and 14 bases separated the two germline ends. Germline CDR1 LGHDT, CDR2 YNNKEL (reference sequence). Written as DNA, the CDR3 is TGTGCCAGCAGCCTTATCAGGGGAGGGACTGAAGCTTTCTTT. It translates to CASSLIRGGTEAFF.

This clonotype was counted only a few times. The V and J genes are TRBV6-5 and TRBJ2-3; 7 positions agree with TRBD1. The CDR3 runs 14 residues. J lost 3 bases, V lost 7 bases, and 7 bases had no gene match. Germline-derived CDR1 and CDR2 are MNHEY and SVGAGI. CDR3 residues: CASTVRGQTDTQYF. The DNA of the CDR3 is TGTGCCAGCACCGTGAGGGGGCAAACAGATACGCAGTATTTT.

The chain couples TRBV11-3 to TRBJ2-1; D gene ambiguous. The CDR3 spans 12 residues. Trimming took off 1 base at V and 7 bases at J, with 5 bases between the two ends. Germline CDR1 and CDR2: SGHNT and YENEEA. This CDR3 is CASSLVGNEQFF. In DNA, the CDR3 is TGTGCCAGCAGCTTAGTGGGGAATGAGCAGTTCTTC.

This clonotype was counted between two and nine times. The chain recombines TRBV20-1 with TRBJ1-1; D perhaps matches TRBD1 (6 bases). CDR1 is DFQATT and CDR2 is SNEGSKA in the germline V gene (reference sequence). Trimming pared 0 bases from V and 0 bases from J, leaving 14 bases between. The CDR3 sequence is 16 residues long. CDR3 DNA sequence: TGCAGTGCTAGAGATCTTCGGGGGGCGATGAACACTGAAGCTTTCTTT. Protein sequence: CSARDLRGAMNTEAFF.

Ten or more counts support this clonotype. The CDR3: CASSPGLAGAGTGELFF. The CDR3 DNA sequence: TGCGCCAGCAGCCCGGGACTAGCGGGAGCAGGAACCGGGGAGCTGTTTTTT. The chain is built from TRBV5-1 and TRBJ2-2; 14 nucleotides agree with TRBD2. V shed 4 bases and J 5 bases; nucleotides not matched to a gene: 7. CDR3 length equals 17 residues. Germline assignment: CDR1 SGHRS and CDR2 YFSETQ.

This clonotype has only one observation. The V call is TRBV3-1, the J call TRBJ2-7, with D possibly TRBD1 on 5 matching bases. The CDR3 is 14 amino acids. Germline loops: CDR1 LGHDT, CDR2 YNNKEL (reference sequence). V was trimmed by 0 bases and J by 12 bases, leaving 18 bases between them. Written as DNA, the CDR3 is TGTGCCAGCAGCCAAGAAGGGGCTAGTGGATTAGCGTACTTC. Amino acid sequence: CASSQEGASGLAYF.

This clonotype was found a few times. The rearrangement joins TRBV10-3 to TRBJ2-2, with TRBD1 matching over 7 bases. The V gene end was trimmed by 7 bases and the J gene end by 3 bases; junction bases not matched to a gene: 8. The CDR3 contains 15 residues. Germline CDR1 reads ENHRY; CDR2 reads SYGVKD. CDR3 protein: CAIIRDSVYTGELFF. Here the CDR3 DNA reads TGTGCCATCATAAGGGACAGCGTCTACACCGGGGAGCTGTTTTTT.

The chain is built from TRBV3-1 and TRBJ2-5; 9 bases fit TRBD1. V lost 2 bases to trimming and J lost 4 bases; unmatched junction nucleotides: 8. Germline-derived CDR1 and CDR2 are LGHDT and YNNKEL (reference sequence). The CDR3 spans 16 residues. CDR3 sequence (DNA): TGTGCCAGCAGCCAATTCGGGACAGGGAAGGGAGAGACCCAGTACTTC. This translates into CASSQFGTGKGETQYF.

The chain recombines TRBV20-1 with TRBJ2-7; 9 bases line up with TRBD1. The germline gives CDR1 DFQATT, CDR2 SNEGSKA (reference sequence). CDR3 length: 14 amino acids. With 5 bases clipped from V and 2 bases from J, the junction kept 7 bases outside the gene matches. The chain's CDR3 is CSALYGTGTYEQYF. CDR3 bases: TGCAGTGCTCTGTATGGGACAGGGACCTACGAGCAGTACTTC.

This clonotype appeared many times. This chain links TRBV29-1 with TRBJ2-5, with 7 bases matching TRBD2. Germline V gene sequence: CDR1 SQVTM, CDR2 ANQGSEA. This CDR3 is 15 amino acids long. Losses at the gene ends were 6 bases for V and 5 bases for J; bases not matched to a gene: 15. CDR3 in amino acids: CSVRPGGERWETQYF. CDR3 coding DNA: TGCAGCGTACGACCTGGGGGGGAGCGCTGGGAGACCCAGTACTTC.

This clonotype was seen many times. CDR3 nucleotides: TGTGCCAGCAGCGTCGGGACAGGGGCGGACCAGCCCCAGCATTTT. Translation: CASSVGTGADQPQHF. The chain couples TRBV9 to TRBJ1-5, with 10 bases matching TRBD1. V shed 2 bases and J 7 bases; nucleotides not matched to a gene: 6. Germline lookup yields CDR1 SGDLS and CDR2 YYNGEE. The CDR3 totals 15 residues.

This clonotype has ten or more counts. The chain is built from TRBV28 and TRBJ2-6, with unresolved D. The CDR3 extends over 13 amino acids. Deletions cut 5 bases from V and 7 bases from J, with 9 bases between. CDR1 MDHEN and CDR2 SYDVKM come from the germline V gene. CDR3 DNA: TGTGCCAGCAGTCCCCACGTAGCCAACGTCCTGACTTTC. This translates into CASSPHVANVLTF. Variable domain in full (rest from reference TRBV28 and TRBJ2-6): DVKVTQSSRYLVKRTGEKVFLECVQDMDHENMFWYRQDPGLGLRLIYFSYDVKMKEKGDIPEGYSVSREKKERFSLILESASTNQTSMYLCASSPHVANVLTFGAGSRLTVL.

This chain connects TRBV7-2 to TRBJ2-2; D gene uncertain. The germline V gene has CDR1 SGHTA and CDR2 FQGNSA. Trimming removed 2 bases from V and 6 bases from J, with 10 bases in between. This CDR3 region has 14 residues. For the CDR3, the DNA is TGTGCCAGCAGCTTACGTCCTCTTGCCGGGGAGCTGTTTTTT. Residues: CASSLRPLAGELFF. Complete variable domain (other parts from reference TRBV7-2 and TRBJ2-2): GAGVSQSPSNKVTEKGKDVELRCDPISGHTALYWYRQSLGQGLEFLIYFQGNSAPDKSGLPSDRFSAERTGGSVSTLTIQRTQQEDSAVYLCASSLRPLAGELFFGEGSRLTVL.

At least ten counts were recorded for this clonotype. V is TRBV27 and J is TRBJ1-1, with D maybe TRBD1 (6 bases). Germline CDR1 reads MNHEY; CDR2 reads SMNVEV (reference sequence). V lost 4 bases and J 4 bases, leaving 19 bases between the germline ends. This CDR3 region has 16 residues. CDR3 loop: CASSWNSGGQGTEAFF. CDR3 coding DNA: TGTGCCAGCAGTTGGAATTCGGGGGGGCAGGGCACTGAAGCTTTCTTT.

This clonotype occurred many times. J is TRBJ2-1 and V is TRBV20-1, with D tentatively TRBD1 or TRBD2 (5 bases each). Trimming pared 3 bases from V and 0 bases from J, leaving 12 bases between. The CDR3 is 15 amino acids. Germline lookup yields CDR1 DFQATT and CDR2 SNEGSKA (reference sequence). Here the CDR3 DNA reads TGCAGTGCTAGCGGCGCAGGGAGCTCCTACAATGAGCAGTTCTTC. This codes for CSASGAGSSYNEQFF.

This clonotype was recorded many times. This rearrangement joins TRBV7-8 to TRBJ1-1; no clear D gene. Germline V gives CDR1 SGHVS, CDR2 FQNEAQ. With 5 bases removed from V and 1 base from J, the gap between germline ends came to 8 bases. CDR3 length equals 13 residues. Here the CDR3 DNA reads TGTGCCAGCAGCCAAACACCGAACACTGAAGCTTTCTTT. It codes for CASSQTPNTEAFF.

In this sample, this clonotype turned up many times. V and J are TRBV6-6 and TRBJ2-3; D is undetermined. The CDR3 has 12 amino acids. V was pared by 6 bases and J by 0 bases, with 4 bases between. Germline V gene lookup returns CDR1 MNHNY and CDR2 SVGAGI (reference sequence). Here the CDR3 reads CASSQSTDTQYF. DNA of the CDR3: TGTGCCAGCAGCCAAAGCACAGATACGCAGTATTTT.

The CDR3 sequence is CASSPKEGAGESTDTQYF. The DNA of the CDR3 is TGTGCCAGCAGCCCGAAGGAGGGGGCAGGGGAGAGCACAGATACGCAGTATTTT. This sequence joins TRBV4-2 and TRBJ2-3; the D gene is possibly TRBD1 (7 bases). The CDR3 runs 18 residues. Per germline, CDR1 LGHNA and CDR2 YNFKEQ. The V and J ends lost 4 bases and 0 bases respectively, with 20 bases between them.